This is a list of T cell receptor beta chains from one sample in a study of siplizumab effects on memory and regulatory T cells. Only in-frame clones appear in the TCRdb table, and some are missing; sequencing was by immunoSEQ multiplex PCR. The data hold tens of thousands of clones, with approximately 97% observed a single time. Sequencing used naive CD8+ T cells sorted from blood. These receptors originate from a human donor in good health. Both conserved end residues are trimmed from each CDR3. The size field is filled for only some rows; it gives once, few, many or a size class.

clone_size j_call cdr3_length v_call cdr3_aa
NA TRBJ1-4 10 TRBV16 ASSQIHEKLF
NA TRBJ2-1 9 TRBV4-1 ASSQLNEQF
NA TRBJ2-1 10 TRBV30 AWTSHQIEQF
NA TRBJ2-7 13 TRBV7-9 ASSLVGQMPYEQY
NA TRBJ2-7 12 TRBV6-1 ASSDLGQAIGQY
NA TRBJ2-5 16 TRBV7-9 ASSSGTSGRGYQETQY
NA TRBJ2-3 13 TRBV4-1 ASSLEGLSTDTQY
NA TRBJ2-5 10 TRBV28 ASSPSQETQY
NA TRBJ1-1 12 TRBV18 ASSPPYSNTEAF
once TRBJ1-1 11 TRBV11-3 ASSFGGYTEAF
NA TRBJ1-1 13 TRBV10-1 ASSESGTVNTEAF
once TRBJ2-1 11 TRBV19 ASSEPRSDEQF
NA TRBJ2-1 13 TRBV19 ASSMGILRGNEQF
NA TRBJ2-1 11 TRBV5-6 ASSLLIMDEQF
NA TRBJ2-7 10 TRBV19 ASSGRDYEQY
NA TRBJ2-5 13 TRBV28 ASQHPAGGGETQY
once TRBJ1-4 12 TRBV28 ASSLDRVFEKLF
NA TRBJ1-3 12 TRBV30 AWSVLGVGNTIY
NA TRBJ2-7 13 TRBV21-1 ASSKAVTTCWEQY
NA TRBJ1-5 10 TRBV7-9 ASSMGDQPQH
NA TRBJ1-2 11 TRBV5-1 ASSTDPNYGYT
NA TRBJ1-3 14 TRBV7-9 ASSLQQGRSGNTIY
NA TRBJ2-5 11 TRBV28 ASRKGGWETQY
NA TRBJ2-7 12 TRBV27 ASRPDRDSYEQY
NA TRBJ2-7 12 TRBV7-8 ASSILAGGDEQY
NA TRBJ2-3 14 TRBV29-1 SVELLAGTYTDTQY
NA TRBJ2-7 12 TRBV7-2 ASSARQGTYEQY
NA TRBJ2-3 10 TRBV2 ASMSGTDTQY
NA TRBJ2-7 11 TRBV5-1 ASSFDSLNEQY
NA TRBJ1-5 13 TRBV7-2 ASSFTGGSNQPQH
NA TRBJ1-2 16 TRBV30 AWSLGYADRWQFQSYT
NA TRBJ2-7 11 TRBV5-8 ASSLASGLEQY
NA TRBJ1-4 13 TRBV6-5 ASSTTGVLNEKLF
NA TRBJ2-1 13 TRBV5-6 ASSLPLADGNEQF
NA TRBJ2-2 17 TRBV7-3 ASSLRLAGDRINTGELF
once TRBJ2-7 14 TRBV6-1 ASSEPTGTSVYEQY
NA TRBJ2-7 13 TRBV6-6 ASSQRQGLSYEQY
once TRBJ2-7 13 TRBV6-5 ASTDLAGGPYEQY
NA TRBJ2-7 14 TRBV4-3 ASSQDSPHLVYEQY
NA TRBJ1-4 14 TRBV4-1 ASSQDQGELKEKLF
NA TRBJ2-5 11 TRBV6-6 ASSKTSGETQY
NA TRBJ1-1 11 TRBV27 ASSWGVNTEAF
NA TRBJ2-7 13 TRBV7-2 ASSPPPRGPYEQY
NA TRBJ2-7 13 TRBV28 ASRSGQGGPYEQY
NA TRBJ2-5 13 TRBV10-2 ASSDWNPEQETQY
NA TRBJ2-1 14 TRBV12-5 ASGSPTSLSYNEQF
NA TRBJ2-2 15 TRBV4-2 ASSAIAGEVNTGELF